This entry is about one TCR beta chain. Its antigen remains unknown. An end of the junction does not agree with germline; a read error may underlie this. The data belong to a study of OX40 agonist ivuxolimab in advanced cancers. General study findings and limits: At doses 0.1 to 3.0 mg/kg, CD4+ and CD8+ clones expanded.

Clones were read by immunoSEQ multiplex PCR, and TCRdb kept only the in-frame ones, dropping some. The sample yields fewer than 90,000 clones, around 90% seen once. The CDR3 sequence is 11 residues long. Germline loops: CDR1 GTSNPN, CDR2 SVGIG (reference sequence). The TCR sequence derives from an adult with an advanced solid tumor such as melanoma, head and neck, liver or kidney cancer. The chain uses TRBV30 and TRBJ2-2; possibly TRBD2 for D (6 bases). Specimen: CD4+ or CD8+ T cells sorted from blood, collected in a trial of the OX40 agonist ivuxolimab. CDR3 amino acids: CAWSTPGGLFF. The CDR3 region has the DNA TGTGCCTGGAGTACACCCGGGGGGCTGTTTTTT.